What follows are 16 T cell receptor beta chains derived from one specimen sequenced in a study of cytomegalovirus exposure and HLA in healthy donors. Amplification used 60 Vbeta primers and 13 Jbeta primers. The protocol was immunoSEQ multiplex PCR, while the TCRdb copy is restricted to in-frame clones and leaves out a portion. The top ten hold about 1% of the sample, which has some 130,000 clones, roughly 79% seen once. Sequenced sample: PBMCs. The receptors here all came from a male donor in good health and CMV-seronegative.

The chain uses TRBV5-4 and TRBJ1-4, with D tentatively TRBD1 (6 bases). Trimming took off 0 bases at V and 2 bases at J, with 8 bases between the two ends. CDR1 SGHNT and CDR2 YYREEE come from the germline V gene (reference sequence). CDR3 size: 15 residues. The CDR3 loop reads CASSLARGTNEKLFF. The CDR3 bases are TGTGCCAGCAGCTTGGCCAGGGGCACTAATGAAAAACTGTTTTTT.

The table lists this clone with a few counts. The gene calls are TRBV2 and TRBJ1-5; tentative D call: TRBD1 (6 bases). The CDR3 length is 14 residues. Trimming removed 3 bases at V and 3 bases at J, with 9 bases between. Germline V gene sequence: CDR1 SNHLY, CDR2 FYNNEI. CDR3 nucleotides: TGTGCCAGCAGTGAGGGGGCGTACAATCAGCCCCAGCATTTT. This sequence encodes CASSEGAYNQPQHF.

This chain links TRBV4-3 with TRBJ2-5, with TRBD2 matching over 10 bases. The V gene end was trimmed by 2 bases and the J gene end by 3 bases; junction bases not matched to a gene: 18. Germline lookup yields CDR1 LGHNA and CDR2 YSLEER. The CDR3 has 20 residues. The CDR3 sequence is CASSQSPPRERGGLEETQYF. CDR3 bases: TGCGCCAGCAGCCAAAGTCCCCCTCGCGAGCGGGGGGGCCTTGAAGAGACCCAGTACTTC.

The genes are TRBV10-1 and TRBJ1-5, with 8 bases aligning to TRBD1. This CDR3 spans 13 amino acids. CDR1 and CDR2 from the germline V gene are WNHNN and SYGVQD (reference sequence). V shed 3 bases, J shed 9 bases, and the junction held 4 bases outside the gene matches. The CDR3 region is CASSDIQGGPQHF. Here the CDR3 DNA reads TGCGCCAGCAGTGATATACAGGGGGGGCCCCAGCATTTT.

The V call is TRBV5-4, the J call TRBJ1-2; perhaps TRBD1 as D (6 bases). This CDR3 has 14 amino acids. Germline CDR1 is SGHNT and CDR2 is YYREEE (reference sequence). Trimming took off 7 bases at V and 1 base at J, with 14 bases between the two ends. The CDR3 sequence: CASLPDSLNYGYTF. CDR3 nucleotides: TGTGCCAGCCTGCCGGACAGCCTTAACTATGGCTACACCTTC.

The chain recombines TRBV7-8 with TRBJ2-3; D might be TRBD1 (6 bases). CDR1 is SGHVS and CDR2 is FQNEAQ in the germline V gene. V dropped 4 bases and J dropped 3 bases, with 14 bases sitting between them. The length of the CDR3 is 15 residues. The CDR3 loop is CASSSLGQGTDTQYF. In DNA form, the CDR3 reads TGTGCCAGCAGCTCCCTAGGTCAGGGGACAGATACGCAGTATTTT. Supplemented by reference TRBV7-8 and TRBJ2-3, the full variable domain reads GAGVSQSPRYKVAKRGQDVALRCDPISGHVSLFWYQQALGQGPEFLTYFQNEAQLDKSGLPSDRFFAERPEGSVSTLKIQRTQQEDSAVYLCASSSLGQGTDTQYFGPGTRLTVL.

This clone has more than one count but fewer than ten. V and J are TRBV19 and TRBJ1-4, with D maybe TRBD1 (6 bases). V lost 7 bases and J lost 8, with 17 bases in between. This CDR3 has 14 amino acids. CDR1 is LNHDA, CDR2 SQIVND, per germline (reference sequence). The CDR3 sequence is CASTNRAMREKLFF. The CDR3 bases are TGTGCCAGTACCAACAGGGCGATGCGAGAAAAACTGTTTTTT.

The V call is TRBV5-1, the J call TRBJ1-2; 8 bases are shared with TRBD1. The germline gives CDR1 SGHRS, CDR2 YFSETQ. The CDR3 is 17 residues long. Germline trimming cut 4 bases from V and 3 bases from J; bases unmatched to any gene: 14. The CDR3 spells CASSTSGQGRRDYGYTF. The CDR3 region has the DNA TGCGCCAGCAGCACCTCCGGACAGGGAAGGCGAGACTATGGCTACACCTTC.

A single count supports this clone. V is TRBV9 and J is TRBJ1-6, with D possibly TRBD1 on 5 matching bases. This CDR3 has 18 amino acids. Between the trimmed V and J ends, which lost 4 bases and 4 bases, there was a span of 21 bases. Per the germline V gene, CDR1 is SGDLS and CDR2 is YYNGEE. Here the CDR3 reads CASSPWWQGSSYNSPLHF. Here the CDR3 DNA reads TGTGCCAGCAGCCCTTGGTGGCAGGGAAGTAGTTATAATTCACCCCTCCACTTT.

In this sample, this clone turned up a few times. This CDR3 is CASSDGTEGYTF. The CDR3 region has the DNA TGTGCCAGCAGCGACGGGACTGAGGGCTACACCTTC. The chain combines TRBV7-8 with TRBJ1-2; D possibly corresponds to TRBD1 (5 bases). The CDR3 length is 12 residues. Between the trimmed V and J ends, which lost 5 bases and 8 bases, there was a span of 12 bases. From germline, CDR1 is SGHVS and CDR2 FQNEAQ.

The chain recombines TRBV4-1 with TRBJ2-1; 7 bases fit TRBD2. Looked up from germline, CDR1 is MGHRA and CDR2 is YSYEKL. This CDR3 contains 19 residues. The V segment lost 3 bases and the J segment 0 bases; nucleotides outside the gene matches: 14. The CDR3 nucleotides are TGCGCCAGCAGCCACCGCCGTGGGGGGGGGTTCTCCTCCTACAATGAGCAGTTCTTC. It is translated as CASSHRRGGGFSSYNEQFF.

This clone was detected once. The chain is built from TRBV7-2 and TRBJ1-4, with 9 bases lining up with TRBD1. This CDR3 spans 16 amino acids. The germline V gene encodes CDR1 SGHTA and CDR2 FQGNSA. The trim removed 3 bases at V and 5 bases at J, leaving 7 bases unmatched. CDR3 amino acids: CASSFLWTGENEKLFF. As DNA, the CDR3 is TGTGCCAGCAGCTTTCTCTGGACAGGGGAAAATGAAAAACTGTTTTTT.

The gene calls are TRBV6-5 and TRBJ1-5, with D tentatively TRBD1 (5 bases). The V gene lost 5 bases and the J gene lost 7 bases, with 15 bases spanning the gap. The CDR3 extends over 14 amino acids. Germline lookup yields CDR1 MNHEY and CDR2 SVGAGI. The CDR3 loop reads CASSRQGGRQPQHF. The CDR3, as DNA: TGTGCCAGCAGTCGGCAGGGTGGTAGGCAGCCCCAGCATTTT.

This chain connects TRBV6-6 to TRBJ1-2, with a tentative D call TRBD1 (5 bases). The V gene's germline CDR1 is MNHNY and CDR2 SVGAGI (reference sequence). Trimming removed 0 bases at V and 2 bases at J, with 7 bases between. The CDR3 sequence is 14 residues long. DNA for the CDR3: TGTGCCAGCAGTTACTCCGACAGAAACTATGGCTACACCTTC. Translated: CASSYSDRNYGYTF.

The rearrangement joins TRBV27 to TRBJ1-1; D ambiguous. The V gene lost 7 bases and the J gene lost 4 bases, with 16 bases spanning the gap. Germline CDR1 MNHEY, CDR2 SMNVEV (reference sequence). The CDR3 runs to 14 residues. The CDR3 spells CASIRITGTTEAFF. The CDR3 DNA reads TGTGCCAGCATACGAATAACGGGTACCACTGAAGCTTTCTTT.

This CDR3 is CASSGQFLLDSPLHF. CDR3 in DNA: TGTGCCAGTAGTGGACAGTTTTTATTGGATTCACCCCTCCACTTT. V is TRBV19 and J is TRBJ1-6, with D possibly being TRBD1 (6 bases). There are 15 residues in the CDR3. Trimming took off 5 bases at V and 8 bases at J, with 16 bases between the two ends. Germline CDR1 and CDR2: LNHDA and SQIVND (reference sequence).